These 16 T cell receptor beta chains were all obtained from the same sample, sequenced in a study of blood T cells in healthy people across ages (dated by TCRdb to between 2014 and 2016). Library preparation was by 5' RACE. The sample was run on an Illumina HiSeq 2500. A second roughly 7 to 11 cycle PCR used a sample-barcoded 5' primer and a J-beta primer mix. TCRdb's own reprocessing of the public reads used fastp at Q25 and MiXCR and kept productive beta chains. One record per CDR3 amino acid sequence lists the most common genes and DNA. The sample has hundreds of thousands of distinct CDR3 sequences on record, 50% to 65% of them singletons. Jointly, the top ten make up around 40% of the sample. The specimen sequenced was blood. The receptors here all came from a man older than 75 in good health.

This clonotype was seen a few times. This chain links TRBV12-3 or TRBV12-4 with TRBJ1-2; a weak D match, TRBD1 (6 bases). This CDR3 is 13 amino acids long. V gave up 7 bases and J gave up 5 bases, with 14 bases separating them. The CDR3 here is CASTQGFQYGYTF. The CDR3, as DNA: TGTGCCAGCACCCAGGGGTTTCAGTATGGCTACACCTTC.

The CDR3 loop reads CASSVGGGTETQYF. CDR3 nucleotide sequence: TGTGCCAGCAGCGTAGGTGGAGGGACGGAGACCCAGTACTTC. The chain recombines TRBV9 with TRBJ2-4, with D perhaps matching TRBD2 (6 bases). The last part of the DNA fits TRBJ2-5 better; the J call may be wrong. In germline, CDR1 is SGDLS, CDR2 YYNGEE. The CDR3 covers 14 residues.

This clonotype has just a few counts. This chain uses TRBV7-9 with TRBJ1-5, with a weak D call TRBD1 (5 bases). The CDR3 length is 13 residues. V was cut by 6 bases and J by 7 bases, with 13 bases left in between. Germline loops: CDR1 SEHNR, CDR2 FQNEAQ (reference sequence). In DNA form, the CDR3 reads TGTGCCAGCAGTCCCACGGGGGGACAGCCCCAGCATTTT. Its translation is CASSPTGGQPQHF.

V usage is TRBV9 and J usage is TRBJ2-4; D may correspond to TRBD1 or TRBD2 (5 bases each). The germline gives CDR1 SGDLS, CDR2 YYNGEE. The ends were cut back, 0 bases at V and 15 bases at J, with 16 bases in the middle. This CDR3 spans 13 amino acids. CDR3 residues: CASSVAGTQTPYF. As DNA, the CDR3 is TGTGCCAGCAGCGTAGCTGGGACCCAGACCCCGTACTTC. Filled out from reference TRBV9 and TRBJ2-4, the complete variable domain reads DSGVTQTPKHLITATGQRVTLRCSPRSGDLSVYWYQQSLDQGLQFLIQYYNGEERAKGNILERFSAQQFPDLHSELNLSSLELGDSALYFCASSVAGTQTPYFGAGTRLSVL.

Only a few counts were recorded for this clonotype. The CDR3 region has the DNA TGTGCCAGCAGTTATCAGACAGGGACGAACACTGAAGCTTTCTTT. Its protein product is CASSYQTGTNTEAFF. The V gene is TRBV12-3 or TRBV12-4, the J gene TRBJ1-1; 7 bases map to TRBD1. V dropped 4 bases and J dropped 1; count of bases not matched to a gene: 6. The CDR3 length is 15 residues.

This clonotype has a handful of counts. The chain's CDR3 is CASSFRNYEQYF. CDR3 DNA sequence: TGTGCCAGCAGTTTTAGAAACTACGAGCAGTACTTC. The V and J genes are TRBV28 and TRBJ2-7, with D unclear. Trimming pared 3 bases from V and 3 bases from J, leaving 6 bases between. The CDR3 runs 12 residues. CDR1 MDHEN and CDR2 SYDVKM come from the germline V gene.

The rearrangement uses TRBV6-1 and TRBJ2-3; 11 positions match TRBD2. Germline CDR1 is MNHNS and CDR2 is SASEGT. The CDR3 length is 16 residues. With 6 bases clipped from V and 4 bases from J, the junction kept 9 bases outside the gene matches. CDR3: CASSATSGSFADTQYF. The CDR3 coding sequence is TGTGCCAGCAGCGCCACTAGCGGGAGTTTCGCAGATACGCAGTATTTT.

The J gene is TRBJ2-5, the V gene TRBV6-6; D may be TRBD1 (7 bases). Germline CDR1 reads MNHNY; CDR2 reads SVGAGI (reference sequence). The CDR3 sequence is 13 residues long. Trimming removed 8 bases from V and 1 base from J, with 11 bases in between. DNA of the CDR3: TGTGCCAGCGTTCAGGGGGGCCAAGAGACCCAGTACTTC. Translated, it gives CASVQGGQETQYF.

The J gene is TRBJ2-1, the V gene TRBV5-1, with D unresolved. CDR1 is SGHRS, CDR2 YFSETQ, per germline. V lost 0 bases and J lost 9, with 13 bases in between. The CDR3 covers 14 residues. Here the CDR3 DNA reads TGCGCCAGCAGCTTGGCCGAGGTCGGTGCTGAGCAGTTCTTC. Protein product: CASSLAEVGAEQFF.

This clonotype showed up just a few times. The chain combines TRBV3-1 with TRBJ1-4; 8 nucleotides agree with TRBD1. The CDR3 length is 16 residues. The junction had 10 bases not matched to a gene; V was cut back by 5 bases and J by 5 bases. CDR1 is LGHDT, CDR2 YNNKEL, per germline (reference sequence). The CDR3 coding sequence is TGTGCCAGCAGCAAAAGAGGGGGACAGGCGAATGAAAAACTGTTTTTT. Its protein product is CASSKRGGQANEKLFF.

The V call is TRBV12-3 or TRBV12-4, the J call TRBJ2-4; D remains ambiguous. CDR3 length: 12 residues. V lost 5 bases and J lost 9, with 11 bases in between. DNA for the CDR3: TGTGCCAGCAGTACATCTTCGGGCATTCAGTACTTC. This sequence encodes CASSTSSGIQYF.

V usage is TRBV3-1 and J usage is TRBJ2-5; TRBD2 aligns across 8 bases. Germline V gene sequence: CDR1 LGHDT, CDR2 YNNKEL (reference sequence). J lost 5 bases, V lost 4 bases, and 6 bases had no gene match. This CDR3 comprises 14 residues. CDR3 nucleotides: TGTGCCAGCAGCCCAGGGACTAGGTGGGAGACCCAGTACTTC. It encodes CASSPGTRWETQYF.

Notes on this clonotype: Relative to the germline gene, one junction end is altered; a read error may explain this. This chain joins TRBV27 and TRBJ1-5; 9 nucleotides align to TRBD1. The CDR3 contains 14 residues. The germline CDR1 and CDR2 sequences are MNHEY and SMNVEV (reference sequence). The CDR3 loop is CASSFTGGNEPQHF. CDR3 nucleotide sequence: TGTGCCAGCAGTTTTACAGGGGGCAATGAGCCCCAGCATTTT.

The genes are TRBV20-1 and TRBJ2-7; D is perhaps TRBD2 (6 bases). V shed 0 bases and J shed 6 bases, with 15 bases lying between them. This CDR3 is 14 amino acids long. Germline CDR1 is DFQATT and CDR2 is SNEGSKA (reference sequence). This chain's CDR3 is CSAREGRRDGEQYF. CDR3 bases: TGCAGTGCTAGAGAGGGGAGGCGGGATGGCGAGCAGTACTTC.

V usage is TRBV3-1 and J usage is TRBJ2-1; TRBD2 might be the D (5 bases). Trimming cost V 1 base and J 2 bases, with 12 bases left between them. This CDR3 spans 16 amino acids. CDR1 is LGHDT, CDR2 YNNKEL, per germline (reference sequence). The DNA of the CDR3 is TGTGCCAGCAGCCAAGCGGGTACTAGTACCTACAATGAGCAGTTCTTC. Translation gives CASSQAGTSTYNEQFF.

This chain joins TRBV7-3 and TRBJ2-2; D not certain. With 5 bases removed from V and 7 bases from J, the gap between germline ends came to 14 bases. The CDR3 runs to 14 residues. Looked up from germline, CDR1 is SGHTA and CDR2 is FQGTGA. The CDR3 nucleotides are TGTGCCAGCAGCCCCATGCTGATTGGCGGGGAGCTGTTTTTT. This translates into CASSPMLIGGELFF.